This T cell receptor beta chain originates from a study of cytomegalovirus exposure and HLA in healthy donors. Unrecorded immune exposure was likely among donors, who were nominally healthy when sampled. Trimming cost V 8 bases and J 4 bases, with 16 bases left between them. The CDR3 length is 14 residues. CDR1 is SNHLY and CDR2 is FYNNEI in the germline V gene. Vbeta (60) and Jbeta (13) primers were used in the PCR. TCRdb's copy holds only in-frame clones and misses some; the assay was immunoSEQ multiplex PCR. Of 150,000 to 200,000 clones in the sample, 70% to 90% were seen once. The TCR comes from a man younger than 30 in good health and CMV-seropositive. The genes are TRBV2 and TRBJ2-3; D remains ambiguous. Sequencing was done on a sample of PBMCs. CDR3 sequence (DNA): TGTGCCAGCCTGATGGCAGTTCTAGCAGATACGCAGTATTTT. Protein sequence: CASLMAVLADTQYF.